The 23 T cell receptor beta chains below come from one sample, sequenced in a study of blood T cell repertoires in COVID-19. Measured with immunoSEQ multiplex PCR; TCRdb has only the in-frame clones, and not every one. The sample lists 90,000 to 140,000 clones, approximately 72% occurring once. Source material: peripheral blood. The receptor set was obtained from a woman in her sixties or seventies with acute or convalescent COVID-19.

The chain links TRBV7-9 to TRBJ2-6, with a tentative D call TRBD2 (5 bases). The CDR3 consists of 15 residues. V dropped 5 bases and J dropped 1 base, with 9 bases sitting between them. Germline V CDR1 and CDR2: SEHNR, FQNEAQ (reference sequence). Here the CDR3 reads CASSRRGSGANVLTF. The CDR3 DNA follows: TGTGCCAGCAGCCGCCGGGGTTCTGGGGCCAACGTCCTGACTTTC.

In this sample, this clone turned up once. The CDR3 DNA follows: TGTGCCATCAGTGCAGGGCGCAATCAGCCCCAGCATTTT. Protein product: CAISAGRNQPQHF. The gene calls are TRBV10-3 and TRBJ1-5; tentatively, D is TRBD1 (5 bases). Per the germline V gene, CDR1 is ENHRY and CDR2 is SYGVKD. The CDR3 extends over 13 amino acids. The ends were cut back, 4 bases at V and 2 bases at J, with 6 bases in the middle.

The J gene is TRBJ2-1, the V gene TRBV12-3 or TRBV12-4; D perhaps matches TRBD1 (6 bases). The germline V and J ends were trimmed by 5 bases and 6 bases, with 11 bases remaining between them. The CDR3 length is 13 residues. The CDR3: CASSTAQGNEQFF. The CDR3 coding sequence is TGTGCCAGCAGTACAGCACAGGGCAATGAGCAGTTCTTC.

V and J are TRBV6-5 and TRBJ1-1; TRBD1 aligns across 9 bases. In germline, CDR1 is MNHEY, CDR2 SVGAGI. Losses at the gene ends were 8 bases for V and 5 bases for J; bases not matched to a gene: 6. CDR3 length: 13 residues. CDR3: CASSWTGETEAFF. As DNA, the CDR3 is TGTGCCAGCTCGTGGACAGGGGAAACTGAAGCTTTCTTT.

This clone occurred a few times. The CDR3 DNA reads TGTGCCAGCAGCGTAGCCGGGACAGGGACCTACGAGCAGTACTTC. Translating gives CASSVAGTGTYEQYF. This chain connects TRBV9 to TRBJ2-7; TRBD1 matches 9 bases. Germline V gene lookup returns CDR1 SGDLS and CDR2 YYNGEE. The CDR3 runs 15 residues. The V segment lost 0 bases and the J segment 2 bases; nucleotides outside the gene matches: 3.

This chain uses TRBV18 with TRBJ2-3; 13 bases line up with TRBD2. Germline CDR1 reads KGHSH; CDR2 reads LQKENI. There are 17 residues in the CDR3. J gave up 5 bases and V 4 bases, and 9 bases lay outside the gene matches. Here the CDR3 reads CASSRPGLAGAVDTQYF. The DNA for the CDR3 is TGTGCCAGCTCACGCCCAGGACTAGCGGGGGCGGTAGATACGCAGTATTTT.

This chain connects TRBV6-5 to TRBJ1-2; a possible D gene is TRBD1 (5 bases). The CDR3 runs 12 residues. Germline CDR1 and CDR2: MNHEY and SVGAGI. Trimming pared 9 bases from V and 2 bases from J, leaving 10 bases between. The CDR3 coding sequence is TGTGCCAGTAAACAGGCGAACTATGGCTACACCTTC. Its protein is CASKQANYGYTF.

The rearrangement joins TRBV4-3 to TRBJ2-1; tentatively, D is TRBD2 (6 bases). The germline V gene has CDR1 LGHNA and CDR2 YSLEER. Trimming took off 1 base at V and 2 bases at J, with 15 bases between the two ends. The CDR3 is 17 amino acids. CDR3 in DNA: TGCGCCAGCAGCCAAGCGAGCCGGGGGTCAGCCTACAATGAGCAGTTCTTC. It is translated as CASSQASRGSAYNEQFF.

This clone was counted only a few times. The chain combines TRBV6-5 with TRBJ1-2; TRBD1 is a possible D gene (6 bases). The germline CDR1 and CDR2 sequences are MNHEY and SVGAGI. The CDR3 is made up of 14 amino acids. V lost 0 bases, J lost 8 bases, and 13 bases lay in between. CDR3 nucleotides: TGTGCCAGCAGTTACTCCGGGGGGCGCTTAGGCTACACCTTC. Amino acids: CASSYSGGRLGYTF.

The J gene is TRBJ2-4, the V gene TRBV7-4; TRBD2 agrees at 7 bases. The germline gives CDR1 SGHVT, CDR2 SQSDAQ. V was clipped by 6 bases and J by 3 bases; unmatched bases: 17. The CDR3 runs 18 residues. The chain's CDR3 is CASRHRLRDYYSKNIQYF. The CDR3 DNA reads TGTGCCAGCAGGCACAGACTCCGGGACTACTATAGCAAAAACATTCAGTACTTC.

The chain couples TRBV29-1 to TRBJ1-2, with TRBD1 as a possible D gene (6 bases). The CDR3 contains 15 residues. V dropped 1 base and J dropped 4 bases, with 16 bases sitting between them. The V gene's germline CDR1 is SQVTM and CDR2 ANQGSEA. The CDR3 spells CSVEVLAGDGYGYTF. CDR3 nucleotide sequence: TGCAGCGTTGAAGTTTTGGCAGGGGACGGCTATGGCTACACCTTC.

The CDR3: CASSLGTGYNEQFF. CDR3 sequence (DNA): TGTGCCAGCAGCTTGGGGACAGGGTACAATGAGCAGTTCTTC. The V gene is TRBV7-6, the J gene TRBJ2-1; TRBD1 matches 9 bases. The junction had 1 base not matched to a gene; V was cut back by 3 bases and J by 4 bases. The CDR3 runs 14 residues. Germline V gene sequence: CDR1 SGHVS, CDR2 FNYEAQ.

CDR3: CASSSGQGTGNTIYF. CDR3 DNA sequence: TGCGCCAGCAGCTCGGGACAGGGAACGGGAAACACCATATATTTT. The chain has TRBV5-1 and TRBJ1-3; 9 bases are a match to TRBD1. V was clipped by 3 bases and J by 4 bases; unmatched bases: 5. Germline CDR1 is SGHRS and CDR2 is YFSETQ. The length of the CDR3 is 15 residues.

The J gene is TRBJ1-1, the V gene TRBV5-1; TRBD1 matches 8 bases. V lost 3 bases, J lost 5 bases, and 9 bases stayed unmatched. CDR1 is SGHRS and CDR2 is YFSETQ in the germline V gene. The CDR3 covers 15 residues. CDR3 amino acids: CASSSSTGGDTEAFF. CDR3 sequence (DNA): TGCGCCAGCAGCTCCTCTACAGGGGGGGATACTGAAGCTTTCTTT.

This chain uses TRBV28 with TRBJ1-4; tentative D call: TRBD1 (5 bases). CDR1 and CDR2 from the germline V gene are MDHEN and SYDVKM. With 2 bases removed from V and 5 bases from J, the gap between germline ends came to 9 bases. The CDR3 extends over 14 amino acids. The CDR3 spells CASSLAGANEKLFF. The CDR3 DNA reads as TGTGCCAGCAGTTTAGCTGGGGCCAATGAAAAACTGTTTTTT.

The chain has TRBV30 and TRBJ1-2, with D unclear. The germline gives CDR1 GTSNPN, CDR2 SVGIG (reference sequence). This CDR3 is 11 amino acids long. Trimming took 2 bases from V and 6 from J, leaving 7 bases between them. CDR3 protein: CAWSLRDGYTF. Here the CDR3 DNA reads TGTGCCTGGAGTCTGAGAGATGGCTACACCTTC.

This rearrangement joins TRBV29-1 to TRBJ2-7, with 12 bases aligning to TRBD1. The length of the CDR3 is 14 residues. In germline, CDR1 is SQVTM, CDR2 ANQGSEA. With 6 bases clipped from V and 6 bases from J, the junction kept 9 bases outside the gene matches. The CDR3 spells CSVQAGTGGFEQYF. The CDR3 DNA reads as TGCAGCGTACAAGCCGGGACAGGGGGCTTCGAGCAGTACTTC.

The count of this clone is one. This chain links TRBV6-6 with TRBJ2-5; 7 nucleotides align to TRBD1. The CDR3 consists of 15 residues. Losses at the gene ends were 0 bases for V and 2 bases for J; bases not matched to a gene: 3. The germline V gene has CDR1 MNHNY and CDR2 SVGAGI (reference sequence). DNA for the CDR3: TGTGCCAGCAGTTACTCGGGACAGCCACAAGAGACCCAGTACTTC. As protein: CASSYSGQPQETQYF.

The rearrangement uses TRBV19 and TRBJ1-4, with D hard to call. CDR1 is LNHDA and CDR2 is SQIVND in the germline V gene (reference sequence). The CDR3 runs to 11 residues. V was clipped by 6 bases and J by 13 bases, with 12 bases between them. CDR3 sequence reads: CASREATRLFF. The CDR3 DNA follows: TGTGCCAGTAGGGAGGCCACACGACTGTTTTTT.

This chain links TRBV7-9 with TRBJ2-1, with 9 bases that match TRBD2. In germline, CDR1 is SEHNR, CDR2 FQNEAQ (reference sequence). V lost 5 bases to trimming and J lost 8 bases; unmatched junction nucleotides: 10. The CDR3 is made up of 15 amino acids. CDR3 region: CASSTAGGLLYEQFF. CDR3 in DNA: TGTGCCAGCAGCACCGCGGGGGGGCTGCTATATGAGCAGTTCTTC.

This clone is categorized as medium-sized. The chain employs TRBV5-4 and TRBJ1-2; 8 positions match TRBD1. The V gene end was trimmed by 4 bases and the J gene end by 5 bases; junction bases not matched to a gene: 4. From germline, CDR1 is SGHNT and CDR2 YYREEE (reference sequence). CDR3 length: 13 residues. CDR3 sequence: CASSRDRQYGYTF. The DNA for the CDR3 is TGTGCCAGCAGCCGGGACAGGCAATATGGCTACACCTTC.

The V and J genes are TRBV12-3 or TRBV12-4 and TRBJ2-2; D is ambiguous. Trimming took 8 bases from V and 5 from J, leaving 12 bases between them. This CDR3 has 13 amino acids. Here the CDR3 reads CASLSPGTGELFF. The CDR3 nucleotides are TGTGCCAGCCTCTCCCCCGGGACCGGGGAGCTGTTTTTT.

The chain uses TRBV6-5 and TRBJ1-5; possibly TRBD1 for D (5 bases). Trimming removed 8 bases at V and 5 bases at J, with 10 bases between. The CDR3 is 12 amino acids. Germline CDR1 MNHEY, CDR2 SVGAGI. The DNA for the CDR3 is TGTGCCAGCCGGTCGGGGGATCAGCCCCAGCATTTT. Translation: CASRSGDQPQHF.